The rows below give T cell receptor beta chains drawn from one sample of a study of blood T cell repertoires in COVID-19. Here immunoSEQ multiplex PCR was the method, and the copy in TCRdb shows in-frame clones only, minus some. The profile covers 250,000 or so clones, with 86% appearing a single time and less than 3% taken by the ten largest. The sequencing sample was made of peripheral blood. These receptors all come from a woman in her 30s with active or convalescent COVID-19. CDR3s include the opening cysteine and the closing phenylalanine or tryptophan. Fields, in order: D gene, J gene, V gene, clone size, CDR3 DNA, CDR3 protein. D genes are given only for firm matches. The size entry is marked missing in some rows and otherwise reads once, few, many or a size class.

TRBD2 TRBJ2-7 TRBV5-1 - TGCGCCAGCAGGCGGGAGGTCCTCTACGAGCAGTACTTC CASRREVLYEQYF
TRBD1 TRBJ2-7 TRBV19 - TGTGCCAGTAGTATCGGGACAGAATATGGAAAGTACTTC CASSIGTEYGKYF
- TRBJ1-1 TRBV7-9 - TGTGCCAGCATCCCGCCCGGGGGGGTGAACACTGAAGCTTTCTTT CASIPPGGVNTEAFF
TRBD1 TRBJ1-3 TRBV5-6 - TGTGCCAGCAGCTCTCGGGACAGAGGGACTGGAAACACCATATATTTT CASSSRDRGTGNTIYF
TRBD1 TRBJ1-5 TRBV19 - TGTGCCAGTAGTATCCCGAGGACAGGCGCCCTTCATTACCATTTT CASSIPRTGALHYHF
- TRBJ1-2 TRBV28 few TGTGCCAGCAGCCCCGGTGGGAGGGCTGGCTACACCTTC CASSPGGRAGYTF
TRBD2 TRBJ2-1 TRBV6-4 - TGTGCCAGCAGTCTCTGGCGGGGGAATGAGCAGTTCTTC CASSLWRGNEQFF
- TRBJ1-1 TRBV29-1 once TGCAGCTCCAAAGTCCAGGGGGAAGCTTTCTTT CSSKVQGEAFF
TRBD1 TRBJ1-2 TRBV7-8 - TGTGCCAGCAGGGCCGGGACAGGGCCTGGTGGCTACACCTTC CASRAGTGPGGYTF
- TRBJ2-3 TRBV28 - TGTGCCAGCAGAACCGGCTGGACACCCAAGGGGACAGATACGCAGTATTTT CASRTGWTPKGTDTQYF
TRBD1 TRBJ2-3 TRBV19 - TGTGCCAGTAGTATCGGACAGGGGACTAGCACAGATACGCAGTATTTT CASSIGQGTSTDTQYF
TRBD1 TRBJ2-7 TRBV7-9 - TGTGCCAGCAGCTCGGGACAGTCCTACGAGCAGTACTTC CASSSGQSYEQYF
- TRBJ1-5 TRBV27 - TGTGCCAGCAGTTCGACAGGAGTCGATCAGCCCCAGCATTTT CASSSTGVDQPQHF
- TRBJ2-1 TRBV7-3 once TGTGCCAGCAGCCCGACACGCGGGGTGGACTACAATGAGCAGTTCTTC CASSPTRGVDYNEQFF
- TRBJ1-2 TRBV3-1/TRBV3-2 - TGTGCCAGCAGCCATAGGGGTTTCGGGGGCTACACCTTC CASSHRGFGGYTF
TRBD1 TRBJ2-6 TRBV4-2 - TGTGCCAGCAGCCAAGATCAACAGGGGGCAACTGGGGCCAACGTCCTGACTTTC CASSQDQQGATGANVLTF
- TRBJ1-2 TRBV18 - TGTGCCAGCTCGTACCGGGACATCGCTAACTATGGCTACACCTTC CASSYRDIANYGYTF
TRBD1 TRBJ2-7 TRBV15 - TGTGCCACCAGCAGTGCTTCCGGGACAGTTATCCACGAGCAGTACTTC CATSSASGTVIHEQYF
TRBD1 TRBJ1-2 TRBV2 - TGTGCCAGCAGCCTCGACAGGGGGCGGGAATATGGCTACACCTTC CASSLDRGREYGYTF
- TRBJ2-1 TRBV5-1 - TGCGCCAGCAGCTTGGGATCCCCTACTTACAATGAGCAGTTCTTC CASSLGSPTYNEQFF
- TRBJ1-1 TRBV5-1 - TGCGCCAGCAGCTTGACCGGGATTGGGAACACTGAAGCTTTCTTT CASSLTGIGNTEAFF
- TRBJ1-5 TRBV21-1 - TGTGCCAGCAGCAAAGAAAAACAGGTTATTTCCAATCAGCCCCAGCATTTT CASSKEKQVISNQPQHF
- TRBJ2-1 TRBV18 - TGTGCCAGCTCACCACCGGCAGGGCGTGTAGGTGAGCAGTTCTTC CASSPPAGRVGEQFF
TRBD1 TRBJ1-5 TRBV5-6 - TGTGCCAGCAGCTTAAGAACAGGGGGCCTTAGCAATCAGCCCCAGCATTTT CASSLRTGGLSNQPQHF
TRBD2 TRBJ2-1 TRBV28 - TGTGCCAGCAGTTTCCCACTAGCGGGGGGAGGGAATGAGCAGTTCTTC CASSFPLAGGGNEQFF
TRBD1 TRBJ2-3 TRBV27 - TGTGCCAGCAGTATGACAGGGGAAGGAGATACGCAGTATTTT CASSMTGEGDTQYF
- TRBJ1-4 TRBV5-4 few TGTGCCAGCAGCTCAAAAAGGGACACAGCTAATGAAAAACTGTTTTTT CASSSKRDTANEKLFF
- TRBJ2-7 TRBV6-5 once TGTGCCAGCAGTTACGGGGAGACCTACGAGCAGTACTTC CASSYGETYEQYF
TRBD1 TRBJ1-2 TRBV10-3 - TGTGCCATCAGTGGCCGGGACAGGGGGAACCGGGGCTACACCTTC CAISGRDRGNRGYTF
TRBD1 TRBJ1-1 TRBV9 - TGTGCCAGCAGCGCGTCCGGGACAGCCGGAACTGAAGCTTTCTTT CASSASGTAGTEAFF
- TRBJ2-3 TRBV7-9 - TGTGCCAGCAGCTCCTCGGACAGCCTCACGAGGGATACGCAGTATTTT CASSSSDSLTRDTQYF
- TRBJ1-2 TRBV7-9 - TGTGCCAGCAGCTCGGCAGGGGATTCTGGCTACACCTTC CASSSAGDSGYTF
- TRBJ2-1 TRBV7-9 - TGTGCCAGCAGCTTATTAGGGGAAAATGAGCAGTTCTTC CASSLLGENEQFF
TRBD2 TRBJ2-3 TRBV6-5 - TGTGCCAGCAGGGGACTAGCGGGGGTTTATACGCAGTATTTT CASRGLAGVYTQYF
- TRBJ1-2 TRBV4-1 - TGCGCCAGCAGCCAAGACGGAGAACGGGGCTATGGCTACACCTTC CASSQDGERGYGYTF
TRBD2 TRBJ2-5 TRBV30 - TGTGCCTGGAGTGTACTCGGGACTAGCGGCCAAGAGACCCAGTACTTC CAWSVLGTSGQETQYF
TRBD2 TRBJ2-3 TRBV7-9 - TGTGCCAGCAGCTCGATAGCGGGGGGAGATACGCAGTATTTT CASSSIAGGDTQYF
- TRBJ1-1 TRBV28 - TGTGCCACTACAGGCGTCATGAACACTGAAGCTTTCTTT CATTGVMNTEAFF
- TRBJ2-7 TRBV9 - TGTGCCAGCAGCGTAGCCGGGGACGAGCAGTACTTC CASSVAGDEQYF
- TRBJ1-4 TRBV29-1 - TGCAGCGTTGAAGATCCGGGACTCCCCGAAAAACTGTTTTTT CSVEDPGLPEKLFF
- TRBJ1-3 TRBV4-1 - TGCGCCAGCAGCCAAGATGGCAGGGGTGGAAACACCATATATTTT CASSQDGRGGNTIYF
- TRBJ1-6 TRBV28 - TGTGCCAGCAGTTTATCAGCGGGGTGGGGGGTTTCCCTCCACTTT CASSLSAGWGVSLHF
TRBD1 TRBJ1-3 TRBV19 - TGTGCCAGTACCCGGGACAGCCATCAAGGAAACACCATATATTTT CASTRDSHQGNTIYF
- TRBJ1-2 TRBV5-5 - TGTGCCAGTATGGAGGGGACCAACTATGGCTACACCTTC CASMEGTNYGYTF
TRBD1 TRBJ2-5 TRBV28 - TGTGCCAGCAGATCCGGGACAGCCGTTCAGACCCAGTACTTC CASRSGTAVQTQYF
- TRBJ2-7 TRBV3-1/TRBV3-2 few TGTGCCAGCAGCCAAGACAGGTACGAGCAGTACTTC CASSQDRYEQYF
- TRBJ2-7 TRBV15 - TGTGCCACCAGCAGTCGGACAGGGAGGGCTCTCGAGCAGTACTTC CATSSRTGRALEQYF
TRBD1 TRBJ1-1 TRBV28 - TGTGCCAGCAGACCCCCCCGGACAGGGGACGGAACCGCTGAAGCTTTCTTT CASRPPRTGDGTAEAFF
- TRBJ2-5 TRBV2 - TGTGCCAGCAGTGATGGGCAGCTTGGTCAAGAGACCCAGTACTTC CASSDGQLGQETQYF
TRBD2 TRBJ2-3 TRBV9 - TGTGCCAGCAGCGTAAACTTAGCGGGGGGGAGCACAGATACGCAGTATTTT CASSVNLAGGSTDTQYF